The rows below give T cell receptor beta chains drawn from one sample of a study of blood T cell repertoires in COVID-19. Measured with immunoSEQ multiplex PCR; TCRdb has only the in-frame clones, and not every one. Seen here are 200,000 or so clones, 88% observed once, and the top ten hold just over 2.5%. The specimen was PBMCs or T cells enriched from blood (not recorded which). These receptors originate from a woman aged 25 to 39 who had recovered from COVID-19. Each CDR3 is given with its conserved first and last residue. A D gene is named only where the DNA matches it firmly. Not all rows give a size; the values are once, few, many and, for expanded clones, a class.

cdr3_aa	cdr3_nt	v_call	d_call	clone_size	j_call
CASSQGRDSLYGYTF	TGCGCCAGCAGCCAAGGTCGGGACAGCCTCTATGGCTACACCTTC	TRBV4-1	TRBD1	.	TRBJ1-2
CASSLQGQGAGGYTF	TGTGCCAGCAGCTTACAAGGACAGGGGGCTGGTGGCTACACCTTC	TRBV6-5	TRBD1	once	TRBJ1-2
CASRTSGRDTQYF	TGTGCCAGTAGGACTAGCGGGAGAGATACGCAGTATTTT	TRBV6-5	TRBD2	.	TRBJ2-3
CASSLGTDYGYTF	TGTGCCAGCAGCTTGGGGACAGACTATGGCTACACCTTC	TRBV5-6	.	.	TRBJ1-2
CASSTPRGDRTNEKLFF	TGTGCCAGTAGTACCCCTCGGGGGGACCGGACTAATGAAAAACTGTTTTTT	TRBV19	.	.	TRBJ1-4
CASSLASGFAEAFF	TGCGCCAGCAGCTTGGCCTCAGGGTTCGCTGAAGCTTTCTTT	TRBV5-1	.	.	TRBJ1-1
CASSLAFQGAGGYTF	TGTGCCAGCAGCTTAGCCTTTCAGGGGGCGGGCGGCTACACCTTC	TRBV7-2	TRBD1	.	TRBJ1-2
CASSLPLLSRVNTEAFF	TGTGCCAGCTCACTCCCGCTATTAAGTCGAGTGAACACTGAAGCTTTCTTT	TRBV18	.	.	TRBJ1-1
CASSTVGQGTTGELFF	TGTGCCAGCAGCACGGTGGGTCAGGGCACAACCGGGGAGCTGTTTTTT	TRBV4-2	.	.	TRBJ2-2
CASSLGGTGAYKGYTF	TGTGCCAGCAGTTTAGGTGGGACAGGGGCGTATAAAGGCTACACCTTC	TRBV27	TRBD1	.	TRBJ1-2
CASSVLLLGGQFF	TGTGCCAGCAGCGTACTACTACTAGGAGGGCAGTTCTTC	TRBV11-1	.	.	TRBJ2-1
CASSPLGQGTHQPQHF	TGTGCCAGCAGTCCGTTGGGACAGGGGACTCATCAGCCCCAGCATTTT	TRBV27	TRBD1	.	TRBJ1-5
CASSHRGLANYEQYF	TGTGCCAGCAGCCACAGGGGACTAGCGAACTACGAGCAGTACTTC	TRBV3-1/TRBV3-2	TRBD2	.	TRBJ2-7
CASSLGISGNIQYF	TGTGCCAGCAGCTTGGGCATCTCAGGGAACATTCAGTACTTC	TRBV5-4	.	.	TRBJ2-4
CSAMLLTEAFF	TGCAGTGCTATGTTACTGACTGAAGCTTTCTTT	TRBV20-1	.	few	TRBJ1-1
CASSQENRGETQYF	TGTGCCAGCAGCCAAGAGAACAGGGGGGAGACCCAGTACTTC	TRBV3-1/TRBV3-2	TRBD1	.	TRBJ2-5
CASGRATGAGELFF	TGTGCCAGCGGAAGGGCCACAGGGGCCGGGGAGCTGTTTTTT	TRBV2	TRBD1	.	TRBJ2-2
CAREGQEVRDTQYF	TGTGCCAGAGAGGGACAGGAAGTACGGGATACGCAGTATTTT	TRBV2	TRBD1	.	TRBJ2-3